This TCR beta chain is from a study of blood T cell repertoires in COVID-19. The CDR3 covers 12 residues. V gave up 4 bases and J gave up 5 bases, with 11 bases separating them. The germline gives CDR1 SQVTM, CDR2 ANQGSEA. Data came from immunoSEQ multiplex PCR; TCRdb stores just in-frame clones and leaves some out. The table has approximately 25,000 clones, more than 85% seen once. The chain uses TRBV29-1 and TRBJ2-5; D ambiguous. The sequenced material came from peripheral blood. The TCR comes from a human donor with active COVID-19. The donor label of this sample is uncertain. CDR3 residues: CSVGGLRETQYF. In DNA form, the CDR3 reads TGCAGCGTTGGTGGGCTCCGGGAGACCCAGTACTTC.